What follows is one T cell receptor (beta chain) and its context. Its antigen has not been determined. One base away there is no much larger clone; base qualities are not given. The CDR3, cysteine through phenylalanine, is 15 amino acids long. Only the CDR3 part of the read is kept: 45 bases, read in frame from the first base. The sample comes from a study of cytomegalovirus exposure and HLA in healthy donors (dated 2017 in TCRdb). About the investigation overall: An earlier analysis of 587 of the donors reported approximately 270 Gb of sequence data and 120 million or so unique TCR beta sequences from 190 million or so T cells. Approximately 300 gigabases of sequencing data and approximately 80 million unique TCR sequences were included in an early release covering about 700 HLA-typed donors. Of the 300 to 500 genotyped donors, 75% to 85% were placed in the genetic ancestry cluster associated with self-reported Caucasian donors. The aim of the study was to test whether cataloging public T cell receptors could identify signatures of past pathogen exposure. Using immunosequencing, the study profiled T cell repertoires from about 650 subjects and related those repertoires to cytomegalovirus serostatus. A separate validation cohort of more than 100 different subjects was used in addition to the roughly 620-subject first cohort. To predict cytomegalovirus infection status, the study combined high-throughput TCR immunosequencing, statistical association of individual TCRs with disease status, and machine learning. A later analysis re-analyzed previously published TCR beta repertoires from 600 to 850 donors and added high-resolution HLA genotyping to study TCR occurrence patterns. In the later analysis, no new phenotypic data were used to find candidate immune exposures; instead, reliance was placed on TCR beta sequences and their occurrence across donors. To decide whether each TCR beta V gene segment behaved as functional or pseudogenic, an earlier analysis of nearly 600 of the donors relied on high-throughput TCR beta sequencing. Donor age, sex, ethnicity and CMV serostatus were compiled together with the repertoire data. A later genetic analysis used genome-wide SNP genotypes for about 65% of the 666 donors, treating that subset as a discovery cohort. All discovery cohort repertoires had been generated using a single sequencing platform. HLA typing included class I and class II loci at four-digit resolution. Typing coverage varied by locus: roughly 629-640 donors for A, B, C, DRB1 and DQB1; roughly 520 for DQA1; over 600 for DPA1; approximately 490 for DPB1. Four or five DR-DQ haplotypes were handled as single units for association and clustering, since linkage in the cohort was strong. Across approximately 400 genotyped donors of the cohort, an average of roughly 250,000 unique TCR beta nucleotide sequences per donor were sequenced, and roughly a sixth of those sequences were non-productive.

Libraries were constructed by the immunoSEQ multiplex PCR assay. The multiplex PCR relied on a mix of 60 forward primers for TCR Vbeta segments and 13 reverse primers for TCR Jbeta segments. The CDR3 region of rearranged TCR beta genes was amplified from genomic DNA by a multiplex PCR assay. On the Illumina HiSeq System, the amplified TCR beta libraries were sequenced as 87-base-pair reads. For the original study's pipeline: Across the 666 repertoires, a later analysis counted 75 million to 90 million unique TCR beta chains, approximately 10 million of which were shared by at least two donors. Raw reads were error-corrected and collapsed into unique sequences by a nearest-neighbor algorithm in which closely related sequences were merged to remove PCR and sequencing errors. CDR3 sequences were aligned to IMGT reference sequences to assign V, D and J gene segments. For a sequence to be retained, a match of at least six nucleotides was required to both a V gene segment and a J gene segment. Rearrangements were called productive when the CDR3 lacked stop codons and stayed in frame with V and J; all others were non-productive. Following IMGT convention, CDR3 was defined as the stretch from the second conserved V-encoded cysteine up to the conserved J-encoded phenylalanine. The earlier analysis of 587 of the donors excluded any sequence lacking an unambiguous match to a single V gene segment. An earlier analysis of a few hundred of the donors classified V segments as functional when productive rearrangements were above 56.7% and as segregating when the standard deviation between donors was above 5%. A statistical classification framework was developed to diagnose cytomegalovirus status using the catalog of TCR beta chain sequences. V and J gene assignment, in a later analysis, came from comparing TCR nucleotide sequences with IMGT/GENE-DB human TR gene sequences. The TCRdist pipeline was used in a later analysis to assign CDR3 sequences and most-parsimonious VDJ recombination scenarios. A later analysis defined each TCR beta chain by its CDR3 amino acid sequence plus V-gene family, and excluded reads lacking a unique V-gene family. In a later analysis, a few hundred highly shared, low-generation-probability nucleotide sequences were removed to address suspected cross-contamination and a sequencing artifact. In a later analysis, a clonal expansion index for each public chain was calculated from normalized within-repertoire ranks of inferred template counts. Generation probabilities in a later analysis came from a VDJ recombination model fitted to out-of-frame rearrangements, and those results were checked against IGoR. In a later analysis, TCR-TCR, TCR-HLA and TCR-CMV co-occurrence was scored with hypergeometric tests, and a repertoire-size bias correction was applied to TCR pairs. A later analysis estimated false discovery rates by permuting HLA or CMV assignments 20 times. In a later analysis, co-occurring TCRs were grouped using DBSCAN, and TCRdist sequence similarity was added for clustering within HLA-allele-positive subsets. Repertoires with fewer than 30,000 or more than 120,000 public chains, plus five repertoires with anomalous nucleotide sharing, were excluded from co-occurrence clustering. Sourced from immuneACCESS, this table was stored by TCRdb with only in-frame sequences that have V and J called. A share of the clones is absent; for the studies checked, an unresolved V gene accounts for under half, and the remainder has no known explanation. The DNA was the basis for D and trimming; V, J and clone size are from that table. The sample records under 150,000 clones, about three quarters of which are singletons. The ten largest make up around 0.92% of the sample.

The study at large found these results: A later genetic analysis associated a missense DCLRE1C variant with V-gene and J-gene trimming of TCR beta chains, and an independent cohort replicated the association. Because the 87-base-pair reads could not distinguish some IMGT-functional V segments, including TRBV6-2 and TRBV6-3, those segments were excluded. The sequencing pipeline was judged likely to have produced a cluster of highly shared sequence variants as a technical artifact. In the study, 150 to 200 TCR beta chains were listed as associated with cytomegalovirus. Because HLA typing was unavailable for some donors at each locus, only the typed subset was used in association tests. Three of the identified cytomegalovirus-associated TCR beta chains were confirmed in vitro to be specific for cytomegalovirus antigens. A further reported finding was that TCR beta sequences accurately predicted the HLA-A and HLA-B alleles for most subjects in the first cohort. When HLA alleles, especially DR and DQ, strongly co-occurred, TCR associations were difficult to assign to individual alleles. Correlated functional status among segregating V segments might reflect linkage disequilibrium, but an unknown experimental factor could not be ruled out. While some public TCRs were present in many individuals, most TCR sequences turned up only very rarely across donors. Approximately 16 rarely observed V segments, including chromosome 9 orphons, were excluded from the earlier analysis of several hundred of the donors because counts were too low. This cohort had only TCR beta chains sequenced, and the lack of alpha or paired-chain data limited which features could be detected. In a later analysis, around 17,000 TCR beta sequences were associated with specific HLA alleles at a false discovery rate of 0.05. A later analysis reported that several top co-occurrence clusters appeared linked to parvovirus B19, influenza, CMV and Epstein-Barr virus. The presence/absence analyses assumed that sequencing depth was roughly uniform across donors, and that assumption may not be true. For the cohort, immune exposure information was limited to CMV serostatus. The authors suggested that the approach could potentially be generalized to other disease states and immunological phenotypes. Broadly in line with IMGT annotations, most TCR beta V segments showed up in productive rearrangements about 87% or about 30% of the time in an earlier analysis of some 590 of the donors. In a later analysis, TCR association rates were found to vary across HLA loci, with the most associated TCRs seen for DRB1 alleles and the fewest for HLA-C alleles. In a later analysis, HLA-associated TCR beta chains were found to be more clonally expanded and to have lower generation probabilities than equally common non-associated chains. The classifier was reported to diagnose cytomegalovirus status with high specificity and sensitivity in both the original and validation cohorts. Compared with the approximately 700-donor mean, donors in an Asian-associated ancestry cluster had fewer N-insertions in productive TCRs, according to a later genetic analysis. In a later analysis, most CMV-associated TCR beta chains were found to appear HLA-restricted, with HLA associations seemingly driven largely by CMV exposure.

The cohort consisted of more than 650 healthy bone marrow donors. Cohort members were all nominally healthy when sampled, although unrecorded immune exposures were likely present. CMV serostatus was positive for 289 and negative for about 55% of the roughly 670 cohort members, and was not recorded for this donor. Each donor provided a peripheral blood sample, and peripheral blood mononuclear cells were used for TCR beta sequencing. Genomic DNA was extracted from the blood cell samples with the Qiagen DNeasy Blood Extraction Kit. The V and J segments used are TRBV21-1 and TRBJ2-3; the table's D gene call, TRBD2, was not cross checked with the DNA. TRBV21-1 is assigned pseudogene status. The sequence came from a human donor in good health. Sequenced material: PBMCs. This receptor has the CDR3 CASSKAFGDTDTQYF. The DNA is as follows: TGTGCCAGCAGCAAAGCTTTCGGGGACACAGATACGCAGTATTTT.